The clone carrying this TCR beta chain was observed a single time. The antigen is unknown. This sample is part of a study of STAT3 mutations in large granular lymphocyte leukemia. Study outcomes and limitations: After therapy, about 35% of the 18 patients switched clonotypes, all new clones STAT3 wild type. Every T-cell large granular lymphocyte leukemia patient had at least one immunodominant TCR beta clonotype. In several patients, dominant TCR clone burden exceeded STAT3 mutant burden. Clonal expansion was inferred from other time points because no sample existed at each clone's first appearance.

This CDR3 comprises 16 residues. V lost 5 bases and J lost 2, with 18 bases in between. CDR1 and CDR2 (germline): SGHVS, FQNEAQ. TCRbeta libraries averaged around 41,000 productive templates per sample. Sequenced by immunoSEQ multiplex PCR; TCRdb stores in-frame clones only, minus some. Among 10,000 or so clones, roughly 90% were seen once, and the ten largest hold about four fifths. This chain uses TRBV7-8 with TRBJ1-1; possibly TRBD1 for D (5 bases). This clonotype originated in an elderly man with T-cell large granular lymphocyte leukemia. Some clones in this sample may be carry-over from other donors' samples. The sample was peripheral blood mononuclear cells. CDR3 protein: CASSRNKRQRNTEAFF. Written as DNA, the CDR3 is TGTGCCAGCAGCCGAAATAAAAGACAGAGAAACACTGAAGCTTTCTTT.